This T cell receptor beta chain came from a study of blood T cell repertoires in COVID-19. Study at large: T cells, B-cell-depleted T cells, or PBMCs supplied cDNA or gDNA.

Libraries were prepared by immunoSEQ multiplex PCR; TCRdb keeps only in-frame clonotypes and omits some of them. The sample holds 110,000 or so clones, 85% seen once. This CDR3 is built from 18 residues. With 3 bases clipped from V and 0 bases from J, the junction kept 8 bases outside the gene matches. Germline-derived CDR1 and CDR2 are SGHVS and FQNEAQ. The sequence was obtained from a human donor in a cohort sampled during active COVID-19. This chain connects TRBV7-8 to TRBJ1-6; the match to TRBD1 covers 7 bases. Sequencing was done on a sample of peripheral blood. CDR3 coding DNA: TGTGCCAGCAGCTTGCAACAGGGGAGTTACTCCTATAATTCACCCCTCCACTTT. Translated: CASSLQQGSYSYNSPLHF.